The T cell receptor beta chain described here comes from a study of OX40 agonist ivuxolimab in advanced cancers. Looking at the study overall: Ivuxolimab was an agonistic, fully human IgG2 monoclonal antibody directed against OX40 (CD134), a costimulatory receptor. Intravenous ivuxolimab was administered to patients every 2 weeks at six dose levels: 0.01, 0.1, 0.3, 1.5, 3 and 10 mg/kg. Of the roughly 54 patients in dose escalation, about 20 had hepatocellular carcinoma, some 15 had melanoma, 9 had renal cell carcinoma and 9 had head and neck cancer. A male proportion of nearly 85% and a mean age of approximately 55 years, ranging from 23 to 79, were recorded for the dose-escalation cohort. Patients were allowed to have had prior anti-PD-1, anti-PD-L1 or anti-CTLA-4 therapy, and more than 30% of the dose-escalation patients had previously received checkpoint inhibitors. Partial responses occurred in three dose-escalation patients, of whom one had hepatocellular carcinoma and two had cutaneous melanoma. Peripheral TCRbeta sequencing was intended to test whether TCR sequence diversity was altered and clonal T-cell expansion was caused by ivuxolimab. The paper reports the monotherapy dose-escalation portion (N = 52 patients) of the phase I ivuxolimab trial.

In regard to this clone: There is no known antigen for this receptor. No base quality information exists; no much larger clone differs at one position.

V sheds 3 bases and J sheds 2 bases, leaving 10 bases between their ends. Taken from cysteine to phenylalanine, the CDR3 has 14 residues. Only the CDR3 region is kept as DNA, spanning 42 bases read in frame from base 1. In the germline V gene, CDR1 corresponds to SGHAT and CDR2 to FQNNGV. Patients with autoimmune disease history or receiving systemic immunosuppression were excluded from the trial. Peripheral blood for TCR sequencing was drawn from every dose cohort at baseline, at cycle 4 day 1 and at cycle 7 day 1. Samples came from an open-label, multicenter, first-in-human phase I dose-escalation trial of ivuxolimab. Adults with locally advanced or metastatic melanoma, renal cell carcinoma, hepatocellular carcinoma or head and neck squamous cell carcinoma were enrolled in the trial. Before TCR sequencing, CD4+ and CD8+ T cells were separately sorted from peripheral blood. Beyond this particular receptor, the publication reports: Partial responders in the 0.1-3.0 mg/kg groups had among the lowest normalized peripheral clonal expansion, especially among CD8+ T cells. Antigen specificity was not determined for the clonally expanded peripheral T cells. After ivuxolimab, more expanded clones were found on average in CD8+ T cells than in CD4+ T cells. At doses from 0.1 to 3.0 mg/kg, clonal expansion was seen in both CD4+ and CD8+ blood T cells between baseline and week 6. Low levels of normalized T-cell clonal expansion were also seen in some patients who did not respond.

Genomic DNA was isolated from the sorted cells so that the TCRbeta CDR3 region could be sequenced. TCRbeta CDR3 regions were sequenced using the immunoSEQ Assay. The table was pulled from immuneACCESS by TCRdb, which kept in-frame rearrangements only. Such tables lose some clones; where checked, under half of the loss comes from unresolved V genes, and the rest has no known cause. In all, the sample holds about 52,000 clones, and 75% to 90% of those were seen once. The top ten clones comprise roughly 13% of the sample. The sequence came from an adult with an advanced solid tumor such as melanoma, head and neck, liver or kidney cancer. Sequenced here: CD4+ or CD8+ T cells sorted from blood, sampled in a trial of the OX40 agonist ivuxolimab. Here the chain combines TRBV11-2 and TRBJ2-5; TRBD2 is a weak D gene call, 6 bases matching. The nucleotide sequence reads TGTGCCAGCAGCTTGTCAGGGACTCAAGAGACCCAGTACTTC. It specifies CASSLSGTQETQYF.